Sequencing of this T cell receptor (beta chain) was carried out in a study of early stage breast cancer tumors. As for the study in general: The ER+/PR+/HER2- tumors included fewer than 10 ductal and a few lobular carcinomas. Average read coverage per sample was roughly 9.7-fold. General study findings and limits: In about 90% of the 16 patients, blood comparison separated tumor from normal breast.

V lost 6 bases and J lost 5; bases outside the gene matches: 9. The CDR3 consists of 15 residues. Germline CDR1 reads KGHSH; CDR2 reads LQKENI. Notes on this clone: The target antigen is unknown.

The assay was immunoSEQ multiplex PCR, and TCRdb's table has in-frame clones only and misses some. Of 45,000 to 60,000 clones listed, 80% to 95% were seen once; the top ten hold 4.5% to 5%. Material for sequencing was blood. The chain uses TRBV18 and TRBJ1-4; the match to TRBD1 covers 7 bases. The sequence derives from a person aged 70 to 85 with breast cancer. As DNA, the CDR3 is TGTGCCAGCTCGTCAAACAGGGGACCCAATGAAAAACTGTTTTTT. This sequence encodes CASSSNRGPNEKLFF.